This T cell receptor beta chain was captured in a study of quantifying T cell responses using KT2 cells (TCRdb year 2017). Background on the whole study: RNA was DNase-treated and reverse transcribed with TCR alpha and beta constant-region primers, mostly using SuperScript III. Under optimum conditions, the efficiency of the T4 ligation step was estimated to be more than 9.5%. PCR2 was run as a SYBR Green qPCR and stopped at a predetermined fluorescence threshold to avoid over-amplification. The investigation overall reported the following: The numbers of KT2 alpha and beta sequences increased linearly with the number of input KT2 cells across several orders of magnitude. KT2 sequences were still detected at the lowest spike-in tested, roughly one KT2 cell per 100,000 PBMC. The study did not include a side-by-side comparison of this pipeline with other TCR sequencing techniques. Saturation in the detection of KT2 sequences was observed at very high KT2 spike-in numbers.

Known numbers of KT2, a T cell clone whose TCR had been sequenced previously, were spiked into unfractionated PBMC to test the sensitivity and accuracy of the pipeline. A range of KT2-to-PBMC ratios was set up by mixing KT2 cells into a fixed number of PBMC. The library was prepared using UMI-ligation and nested PCR. Using T4 RNA ligase 1, a single-stranded oligonucleotide bearing the Illumina SP2 sequence plus a UMI was ligated onto the 3' end of the cDNA. PCR1 used around 4 cycles (98 degrees C 15 s, 69 degrees C 30 s, 72 degrees C 40 s), and the beta primer was an equimolar mix of RC1.1 and RC1.2 that covered TRBC1 and TRBC2. From PCR2 onward, TCR alpha and beta chains were processed separately, and sample indices and Illumina adaptors were added. The UMI was composed of 12 random nucleotides, arranged as two hexamers separated by a spacer, and was positioned after an 8-base spacer. Libraries were sequenced on an Illumina MiSeq with v2 2x251 paired-end chemistry, typically roughly 11 samples per run. To increase diversity, roughly 5-7% PhiX DNA was added to each sequencing library. Regarding the original processing steps: Raw reads were converted to FASTQ with bcl2fastq and demultiplexed by dual indices using Demultiplexor. Decombinator assigned V and J genes by tag matching, allowing a single base-pair mismatch. Using UMIs, Collapsinator corrected both sequencing errors and the frequency errors that come from PCR heterogeneity. CDR3Translator converted Decombinator identifiers to nucleotide sequence, translated to amino acids, and extracted CDR3 using C- and N-terminal motifs. A cluster of KT2 sequences sharing one unique molecular identifier was counted as one distinct KT2 TCR. Using fastp at Q25 and MiXCR, TCRdb reprocessed the public reads and kept productive beta chains. A single entry per CDR3 protein holds the most common genes and DNA from its merged rows. Clone size and V and J calls follow TCRdb, not the original study. A total of around 50,000 distinct CDR3 sequences appear in this sample, approximately 10% of them only once. Roughly 10% of the sample is taken by the ten largest.

As to this clonotype: The specificity of this receptor is unknown. No much larger clonotype is one base removed from it; base qualities were not supplied.

Including the terminal cysteine and phenylalanine, the CDR3 comprises 18 residues. Of all the DNA, just the CDR3 is kept, 54 bases in frame from base 1. The sequenced material came from PBMCs spiked with cells of the T cell clone KT2. The sequence links TRBV21-1 to TRBJ1-5; the D call in the table, TRBD1, was not verified against the DNA. TRBV21-1 is marked as a pseudogene. The receptor was derived from a human donor. At the DNA level, the sequence is TGTGCCAGCAGCAAAGGGGTCCGGGGTTTGACAGACGCTCAGCCCCAGCATTTT. Its protein product is CASSKGVRGLTDAQPQHF.